A selection of T cell receptor beta chains follows, all from one sample in a study of Ad26.COV2.S vaccination and SARS-CoV-2 variants. Repertoires were generated with immunoSEQ multiplex PCR, while TCRdb's copy carries only in-frame clones and drops some. The table lists 250,000 to 300,000 clones, about 90% of them singletons, with 2.5% to 3.5% in the top ten. The source material was peripheral blood, sampled in a trial of Ad26.COV2.S vaccine versus placebo. These receptor sequences come from a person aged 18-65 years who received the Ad26.COV2.S COVID-19 vaccine or a placebo. Both conserved end residues are part of each CDR3. The D gene is left open where the match is weak. Size is omitted from some rows. Given values are once, few, many or a class for expanded clones.

j_call d_call v_call clone_size cdr3_nt cdr3_aa
TRBJ2-7 NA TRBV7-9 few TGTGCCAGCAGCTTACTTGGGGGCAGGGCTAGCTACGAGCAGTACTTC CASSLLGGRASYEQYF
TRBJ1-2 NA TRBV6-5 NA TGTGCCAGCAGCGAGTGGGATCTCTATGGCTACACCTTC CASSEWDLYGYTF
TRBJ2-1 NA TRBV28 NA TGTGCCAGCAGTTTAGGACGCAATGAGCAGTTCTTC CASSLGRNEQFF
TRBJ1-4 NA TRBV4-2 few TGTGCCAGCAGCCGGAACAAAGCCGGAAATGAAAAACTGTTTTTT CASSRNKAGNEKLFF
TRBJ2-1 NA TRBV5-6 NA TGTGCCAGCAGCTTGGACAATGAGCAGTTCTTC CASSLDNEQFF
TRBJ1-2 TRBD1 TRBV7-9 once TGTGCCAGCAGCTTAGAAAGGGGGCAGAGTGGCTACACCTTC CASSLERGQSGYTF
TRBJ2-7 NA TRBV3-1/TRBV3-2 NA TGTGCCAGCAGCCTCGACCCCCGGGGATACGAGCAGTACTTC CASSLDPRGYEQYF
TRBJ1-6 NA TRBV7-2 NA TGTGCCAGCAGCTTAGGTGGGGGGGGGCGAACCTATAATTCACCCCTCCACTTT CASSLGGGGRTYNSPLHF
TRBJ2-3 TRBD1 TRBV23-1 NA TGCGCCAGCAGTCAAGTAAGACCGGGACAGGGCACAGATACGCAGTATTTT CASSQVRPGQGTDTQYF
TRBJ1-2 NA TRBV6-4 NA TGTGCCAGCAGTCCCCAGACACATTCCCTCTATGGCTACACCTTC CASSPQTHSLYGYTF
TRBJ1-1 TRBD1 TRBV12-3/TRBV12-4 NA TGTGCCAGCGAGCACCGGGACAGCCCTGAAGCTTTCTTT CASEHRDSPEAFF
TRBJ2-1 TRBD2 TRBV10-3 NA TGTGCCATCAGTGAGATGGCGCTAGCGGGAGATGAGCAGTTCTTC CAISEMALAGDEQFF
TRBJ2-3 TRBD1 TRBV5-1 NA TGCGCCAGCAGCTTGGAACAGGGGGTAGGGGATACGCAGTATTTT CASSLEQGVGDTQYF
TRBJ1-4 NA TRBV19 NA TGTGCCAGTAGTACCAACAGAAGGACTAATGAAAAACTGTTTTTT CASSTNRRTNEKLFF
TRBJ2-5 TRBD2 TRBV7-9 NA TGTGCCAGCAGCTTGACTAGCGGGGGCAAGACCCAGTACTTC CASSLTSGGKTQYF
TRBJ1-2 TRBD1 TRBV28 NA TGTGCCAGCAGTTTGACAGGGATCGATGGCTACACCTTC CASSLTGIDGYTF
TRBJ2-4 NA TRBV5-1 NA TGCGCCAGCAGCGGATCCACCGCTAGCGTAGCCAAAAACATTCAGTACTTC CASSGSTASVAKNIQYF
TRBJ1-6 NA TRBV6-6 NA TGTGCCAGCACTGTCGATAATTCACCCCTCCACTTT CASTVDNSPLHF
TRBJ1-3 NA TRBV7-9 NA TGTGCCAGCAGCTTATTAGCCCCAGGGCCTGGAAACACCATATATTTT CASSLLAPGPGNTIYF
TRBJ2-4 NA TRBV4-2 NA TGTGCCAGCAGCCAAGATTCCCAAGGGGCGCGGGCCAAAAACATTCAGTACTTC CASSQDSQGARAKNIQYF
TRBJ2-3 TRBD1 TRBV27 NA TGTGCCAGCAGACAGGGGGCGACAGATACGCAGTATTTT CASRQGATDTQYF
TRBJ2-7 TRBD2 TRBV3-1/TRBV3-2 NA TGTGCCAGCAGCCAAGCCTGGGAGGCTAGCGGCGAGCAGTACTTC CASSQAWEASGEQYF
TRBJ2-1 TRBD1 TRBV6-5 NA TGTGCCAGCGGGGGACAGTCGAAATACAATGAGCAGTTCTTC CASGGQSKYNEQFF
TRBJ2-3 NA TRBV12-3/TRBV12-4 NA TGTGCCAGCAGTTTGGCCCGCAGAGATACGCAGTATTTT CASSLARRDTQYF
TRBJ1-1 NA TRBV4-1 once TGCGCCAGCAGCCTCCCGGGGGCGGGAACTGAAGCTTTCTTT CASSLPGAGTEAFF
TRBJ2-2 TRBD1 TRBV11-1 NA TGTGCCAGCAGCTTCACAGGGGCCGGGGAGCTGTTTTTT CASSFTGAGELFF
TRBJ2-3 NA TRBV6-5 NA TGTGCCAGCAGTCAACCTGGGACAGATACGCAGTATTTT CASSQPGTDTQYF
TRBJ2-3 TRBD2 TRBV18 NA TGTGCCAGCTCACCCTTGGGTAGCGGGAGCACAGATACGCAGTATTTT CASSPLGSGSTDTQYF
TRBJ2-1 NA TRBV27 NA TGTGCCAGCAGTTTGATTCCAGGGAGCCCCGACAATGAGCAGTTCTTC CASSLIPGSPDNEQFF
TRBJ2-7 NA TRBV30 NA TGTGCCTGGAGTGTACAGGGTGCCGAGCAGTACTTC CAWSVQGAEQYF
TRBJ1-6 NA TRBV4-1 NA TGCGCCAGCAGCCAAGATACCAGATACCATAATTCACCCCTCCACTTT CASSQDTRYHNSPLHF
TRBJ2-3 NA TRBV11-2 NA TGTGCCAGCAGCTTAGCCGGCACAGATACGCAGTATTTT CASSLAGTDTQYF
TRBJ2-5 TRBD1 TRBV7-3 NA TGTGCCAGCAGCCAAGGGACAGGGGTCGCCGAGACCCAGTACTTC CASSQGTGVAETQYF
TRBJ2-7 NA TRBV3-1/TRBV3-2 NA TGTGGACCCTTCGACAGGTTCCTTTACTACGAGCAGTACTTC CGPFDRFLYYEQYF
TRBJ1-3 NA TRBV7-2 NA TGTGCCAGCAGTTTCATCCCGGCTGGAAACACCATATATTTT CASSFIPAGNTIYF
TRBJ1-6 NA TRBV6-5 NA TGTGCCAGCAGTTATAGGGGGACAAGTTATAATTCACCCCTCCACTTT CASSYRGTSYNSPLHF
TRBJ2-7 NA TRBV19 NA TGTGCCAGTAGTATAGATAGGCAGACCATCTACGAGCAGTACTTC CASSIDRQTIYEQYF
TRBJ2-1 NA TRBV6-5 NA TGTGCCAGCGGGGCAGGTCGGAATGAGCAGTTCTTC CASGAGRNEQFF
TRBJ1-1 TRBD1 TRBV5-1 NA TGCGCCAGCAGCTTGGGGACAGGGAACACTGAAGCTTTCTTT CASSLGTGNTEAFF
TRBJ2-6 NA TRBV5-4 once TGTGCCAGCAGCCTCGGAGGCTCTGGGGCCAACGTCCTGACTTTC CASSLGGSGANVLTF
TRBJ1-6 NA TRBV5-4 NA TGTGCCAGCAGCTTAACTCAAGGCAATTCACCCCTCCACTTT CASSLTQGNSPLHF
TRBJ1-5 NA TRBV28 NA TGTGCCAGCAGTCCCCCCACTCGGGGGCCCCAGCATTTT CASSPPTRGPQHF
TRBJ2-7 NA TRBV2 NA TGTGCCAGCAGTGGACAGGCCTACGAGCAGTACTTC CASSGQAYEQYF
TRBJ2-5 NA TRBV10-1 once TGCGCCAAGCGCGAGACCCAGTACTTC CAKRETQYF
TRBJ2-7 TRBD2 TRBV5-1 NA TGCGCCAGCAGCTTGGCCTGGACTAGCGGAGCCTACGAGCAGTACTTC CASSLAWTSGAYEQYF
TRBJ2-1 TRBD2 TRBV6-6 NA TGTGCCAGCACGGAGCTAGCGGGGGAGGGTGAGCAGTTCTTC CASTELAGEGEQFF
TRBJ2-5 TRBD1 TRBV27 NA TGTGCCAGCAGTTACGGAGGACAGGGATCAGAGACCCAGTACTTC CASSYGGQGSETQYF
TRBJ2-1 TRBD2 TRBV9 NA TGTGCCAGCAGCCCACTAGCGGGGGGGCTAGAAGAGCAGTTCTTC CASSPLAGGLEEQFF
TRBJ2-1 TRBD2 TRBV19 NA TGTGCCAGTAGTCCGGGGGGACTAGCGAATGAGCAGTTCTTC CASSPGGLANEQFF
TRBJ2-7 TRBD2 TRBV10-1 NA TGCGCCAGCGCGGGGGTAGCGGGCGAGCAGTACTTC CASAGVAGEQYF
TRBJ2-7 NA TRBV5-6 once TGTGCCAGCAGCTTTGTATCCCCTAACGAGCAGTACTTC CASSFVSPNEQYF
TRBJ2-3 NA TRBV7-2 NA TGTGCCAGCAGCGCCCCGAACACAGATACGCAGTATTTT CASSAPNTDTQYF
TRBJ1-1 NA TRBV6-5 NA TGTGCCAGCACCCAATTGACCGGGAAGAACACTGAAGCTTTCTTT CASTQLTGKNTEAFF
TRBJ2-1 NA TRBV5-1 NA TGCGCCAGCGCACCGGGAGTATACAATGAGCAGTTCTTC CASAPGVYNEQFF
TRBJ2-3 NA TRBV9 NA TGTGCCAGCAGCGTAGGGAGGAGCACAGATACGCAGTATTTT CASSVGRSTDTQYF
TRBJ2-5 NA TRBV18 NA TGTGCCAGCTCACTTTACACTCAAGAGACCCAGTACTTC CASSLYTQETQYF
TRBJ1-3 NA TRBV9 NA TGTGCCAGCAGCGTACGAGGCTCTGGAAACACCATATATTTT CASSVRGSGNTIYF
TRBJ1-6 TRBD1 TRBV18 few TGTGCCAGCTCACCGGCGTCAGGGGGGAGTAATTCACCCCTCCACTTT CASSPASGGSNSPLHF
TRBJ2-2 TRBD2 TRBV30 NA TGTGCCTGGGATTATAGCGGGAGGGGAAGGGAGCTGTTTTTT CAWDYSGRGRELFF
TRBJ2-1 NA TRBV3-1/TRBV3-2 once TGTGCCAGCAGCCAAAACAGGTTCCCAGGTGAGCAGTTCTTC CASSQNRFPGEQFF